The rows below give T cell receptor beta chains drawn from one sample of a study of shared clonotypes between healthy human individuals. Sequenced by immunoSEQ multiplex PCR; TCRdb stores in-frame clones only, minus some. The sample shows roughly 2,500,000 clones, approximately 93% of them seen only once. Sample: naive CD4+ T cells from PBMCs. Receptors originate from a man in his late teens or twenties in good health. Some clones in this sample may be carry-over from other donors' samples. CDR3s include the opening cysteine and the closing phenylalanine or tryptophan. A D gene is named only where the DNA matches it firmly.

NA	TRBV11-2	TRBJ2-3	CATEPTGSTDTQYF
TRBD2	TRBV28	TRBJ2-3	CASSFSLAGGLYTDTQYF
TRBD1	TRBV7-9	TRBJ1-1	CASSLVLQGAAFF
TRBD1	TRBV5-1	TRBJ2-5	CASSLGTDPSAETQYF
NA	TRBV29-1	TRBJ1-4	CSAGPGTDNEKLFF
NA	TRBV25-1	TRBJ1-4	CASRGPGTSEKLFF
NA	TRBV6-6	TRBJ2-2	CATAGELFF
NA	TRBV5-1	TRBJ2-2	CASSKDRLANTGELFF
TRBD2	TRBV5-8	TRBJ2-2	CASTRGGSANTGELFF
NA	TRBV19	TRBJ1-2	CASSTQRGGAGGYTF
TRBD2	TRBV10-2	TRBJ2-2	CASSESGRGRGELFF
NA	TRBV30	TRBJ1-6	CAWTPVSGSPLHF
NA	TRBV29-1	TRBJ2-7	CSVRTGTVTYEQYF
NA	TRBV7-9	TRBJ1-2	CASSLRQEGYGYTF
NA	TRBV7-9	TRBJ2-7	CASSLYVGDEQYF
NA	TRBV1	TRBJ2-7	CTSSPRTSGYEQYF
TRBD2	TRBV5-6	TRBJ2-2	CASSLGLAVNTGELFF
NA	TRBV2	TRBJ2-7	CASSEGQGVAGLHYEQYF
NA	TRBV5-4	TRBJ1-2	CASSLAGGRGYTF
NA	TRBV7-3	TRBJ1-1	CASSLVGLGTEAFF
NA	TRBV10-1	TRBJ1-5	CASSAEGQPQHF
NA	TRBV11-2	TRBJ1-5	CASSHPLGQNSNQPQHF
NA	TRBV18	TRBJ2-3	CASSITATDTQYF
NA	TRBV5-4	TRBJ2-7	CASSLHAGEDEQYF
NA	TRBV5-6	TRBJ2-5	CASSSGQNGETQYF
TRBD1	TRBV10-3	TRBJ1-4	CAISRQGPNEKLFF
NA	TRBV11-2	TRBJ2-2	CASSLTNTGELFF
TRBD1	TRBV28	TRBJ1-5	CASSLPAGGINQPQHF
NA	TRBV2	TRBJ2-1	CASSPPGTLGGEQFF
TRBD1	TRBV7-9	TRBJ2-3	CASTMAGGDTQYF
NA	TRBV9	TRBJ2-1	CASSRETYNEQFF
TRBD1	TRBV7-3	TRBJ2-7	CASSLGQGREQYF
TRBD1	TRBV7-7	TRBJ2-2	CASSLVSRGHTGELFF
NA	TRBV11-2	TRBJ1-5	CASSFNGNAGQPQHF
NA	TRBV7-7	TRBJ2-1	CASSLDWGLSNEQFF
NA	TRBV5-1	TRBJ2-6	CASSLDTNVLTF
TRBD2	TRBV7-3	TRBJ2-7	CASSLASSGSSYEQYF
TRBD1	TRBV28	TRBJ1-2	CASSFPGQGFGYTF
NA	TRBV12-5	TRBJ2-2	CASGSGYGELFF
TRBD2	TRBV6-5	TRBJ2-1	CATHRREGTNEQFF
NA	TRBV5-4	TRBJ2-3	CASSLASDTQYF
NA	TRBV13	TRBJ1-2	CARLFGGVGRSTVWGYTF
NA	TRBV14	TRBJ2-7	CASSLTGRTSYEQYF
TRBD1	TRBV19	TRBJ1-5	CASSMGQINQPQHF
NA	TRBV6-4	TRBJ1-1	CASSVRSGTEAFF
NA	TRBV9	TRBJ2-1	CASTKLEAEGSSHNEQFF
TRBD2	TRBV5-1	TRBJ2-7	CARPCNPSGSVSYEQYF
NA	TRBV28	TRBJ1-2	CASSWGRNYGYTF
NA	TRBV9	TRBJ2-3	CASSEGPTTDTQYF
NA	TRBV15	TRBJ1-3	CATSRGSSSGNTIYF
NA	TRBV7-9	TRBJ1-4	CASRPATGATNEKLFF
NA	TRBV28	TRBJ1-2	CASGWEYGYTF
NA	TRBV6-1	TRBJ2-1	CASSKQGFSYNEQFF